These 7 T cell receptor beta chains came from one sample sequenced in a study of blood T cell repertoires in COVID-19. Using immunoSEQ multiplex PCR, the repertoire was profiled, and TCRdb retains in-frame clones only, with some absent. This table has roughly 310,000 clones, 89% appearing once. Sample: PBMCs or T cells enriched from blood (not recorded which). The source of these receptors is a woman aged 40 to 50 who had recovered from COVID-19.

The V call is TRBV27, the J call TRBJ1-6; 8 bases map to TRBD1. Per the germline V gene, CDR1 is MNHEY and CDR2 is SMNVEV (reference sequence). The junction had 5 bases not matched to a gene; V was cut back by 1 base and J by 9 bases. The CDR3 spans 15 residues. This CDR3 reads CASSLFTGTGSPLHF. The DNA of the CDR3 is TGTGCCAGCAGTTTATTTACAGGGACAGGTTCACCCCTCCACTTT.

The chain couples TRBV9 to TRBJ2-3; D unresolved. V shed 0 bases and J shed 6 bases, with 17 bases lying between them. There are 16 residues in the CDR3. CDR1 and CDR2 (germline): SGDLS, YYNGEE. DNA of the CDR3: TGTGCCAGCAGCGTAGGACCCACCCGTATGAGGGATACGCAGTATTTT. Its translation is CASSVGPTRMRDTQYF.

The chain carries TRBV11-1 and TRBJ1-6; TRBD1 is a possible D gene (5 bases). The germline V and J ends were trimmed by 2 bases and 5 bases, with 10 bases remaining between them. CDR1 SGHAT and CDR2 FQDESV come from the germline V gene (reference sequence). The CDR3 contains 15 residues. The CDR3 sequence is CASSLMVQDNSPLHF. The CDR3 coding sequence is TGTGCCAGCAGCTTAATGGTACAGGATAATTCACCCCTCCACTTT.

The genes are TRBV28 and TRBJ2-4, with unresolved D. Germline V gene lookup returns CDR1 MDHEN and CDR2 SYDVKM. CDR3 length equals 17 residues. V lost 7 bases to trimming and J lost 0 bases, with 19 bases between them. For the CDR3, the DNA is TGTGCCAGCACCCCCGACATAATACCACTAGCCAAAAACATTCAGTACTTC. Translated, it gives CASTPDIIPLAKNIQYF.

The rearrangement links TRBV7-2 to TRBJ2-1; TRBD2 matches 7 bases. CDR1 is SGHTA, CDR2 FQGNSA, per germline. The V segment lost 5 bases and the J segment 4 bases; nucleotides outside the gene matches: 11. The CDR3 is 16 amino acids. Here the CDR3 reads CASSNGMTSRYNEQFF. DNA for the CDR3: TGTGCCAGCAGCAACGGTATGACTAGCAGATACAATGAGCAGTTCTTC.

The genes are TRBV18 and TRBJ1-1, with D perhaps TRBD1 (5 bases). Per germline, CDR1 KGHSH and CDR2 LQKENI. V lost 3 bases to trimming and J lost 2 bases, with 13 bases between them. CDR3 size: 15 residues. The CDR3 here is CASSPGLGVNTEAFF. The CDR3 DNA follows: TGTGCCAGCTCACCCGGACTAGGGGTCAACACTGAAGCTTTCTTT.

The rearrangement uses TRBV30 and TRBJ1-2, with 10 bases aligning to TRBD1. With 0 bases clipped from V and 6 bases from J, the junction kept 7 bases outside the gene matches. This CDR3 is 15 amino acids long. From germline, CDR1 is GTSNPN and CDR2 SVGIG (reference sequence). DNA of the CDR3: TGTGCCTGGAGTGTACAACTGGGACAGGGGAATGGCTACACCTTC. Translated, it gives CAWSVQLGQGNGYTF.